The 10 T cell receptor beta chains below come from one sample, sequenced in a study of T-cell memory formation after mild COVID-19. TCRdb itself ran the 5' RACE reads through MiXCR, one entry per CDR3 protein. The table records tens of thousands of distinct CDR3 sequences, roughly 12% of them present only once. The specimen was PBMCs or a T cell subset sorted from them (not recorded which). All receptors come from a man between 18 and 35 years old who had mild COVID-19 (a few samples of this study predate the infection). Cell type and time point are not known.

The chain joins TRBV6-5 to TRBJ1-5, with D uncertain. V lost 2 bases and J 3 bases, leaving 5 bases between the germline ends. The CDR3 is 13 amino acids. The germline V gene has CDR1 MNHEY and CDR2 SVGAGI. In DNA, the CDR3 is TGTGCCAGCAGTTACAGGGTCAATCAGCCCCAGCATTTT. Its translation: CASSYRVNQPQHF.

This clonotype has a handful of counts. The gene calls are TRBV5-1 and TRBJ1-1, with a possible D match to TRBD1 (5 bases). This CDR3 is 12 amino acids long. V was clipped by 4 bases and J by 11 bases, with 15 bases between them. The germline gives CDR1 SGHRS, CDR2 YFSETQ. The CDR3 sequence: CASSASGNMAFF. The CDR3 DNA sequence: TGCGCCAGCAGCGCCTCAGGGAATATGGCTTTCTTT.

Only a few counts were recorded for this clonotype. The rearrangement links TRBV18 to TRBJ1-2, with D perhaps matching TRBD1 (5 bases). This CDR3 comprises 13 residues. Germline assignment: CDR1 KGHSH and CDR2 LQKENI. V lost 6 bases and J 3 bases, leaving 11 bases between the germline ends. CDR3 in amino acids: CASSPRGDYGYTF. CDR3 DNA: TGTGCCAGCTCCCCCAGAGGGGACTATGGCTACACCTTC.

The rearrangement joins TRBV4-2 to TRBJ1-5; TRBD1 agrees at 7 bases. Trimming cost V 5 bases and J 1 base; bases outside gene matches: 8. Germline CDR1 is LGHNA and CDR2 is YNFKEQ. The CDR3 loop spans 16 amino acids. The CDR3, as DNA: TGTGCCAGCAGCTTCGACAGGGTGATGAGCAATCAGCCCCAGCATTTT. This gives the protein CASSFDRVMSNQPQHF.

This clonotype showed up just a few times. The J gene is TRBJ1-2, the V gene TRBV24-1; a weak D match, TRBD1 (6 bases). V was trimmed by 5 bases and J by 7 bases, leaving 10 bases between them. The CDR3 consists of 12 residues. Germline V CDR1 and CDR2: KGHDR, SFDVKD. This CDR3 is CATSAGDRGYTF. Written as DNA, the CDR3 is TGTGCCACCAGTGCAGGGGATCGTGGCTACACCTTC.

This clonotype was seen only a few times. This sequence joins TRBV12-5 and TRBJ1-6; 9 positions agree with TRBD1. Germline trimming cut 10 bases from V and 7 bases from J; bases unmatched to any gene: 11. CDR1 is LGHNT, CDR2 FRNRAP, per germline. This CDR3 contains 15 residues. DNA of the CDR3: TGTGCTACTAAACCTCGCGGGACAGGGAATTCACCCCTCCACTTT. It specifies CATKPRGTGNSPLHF.

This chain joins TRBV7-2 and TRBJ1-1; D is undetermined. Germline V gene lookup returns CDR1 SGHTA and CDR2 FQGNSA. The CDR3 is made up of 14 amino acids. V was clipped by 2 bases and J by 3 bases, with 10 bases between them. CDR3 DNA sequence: TGTGCCAGCAGCTTAACGTTTTTGGACACTGAAGCTTTCTTT. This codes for CASSLTFLDTEAFF.

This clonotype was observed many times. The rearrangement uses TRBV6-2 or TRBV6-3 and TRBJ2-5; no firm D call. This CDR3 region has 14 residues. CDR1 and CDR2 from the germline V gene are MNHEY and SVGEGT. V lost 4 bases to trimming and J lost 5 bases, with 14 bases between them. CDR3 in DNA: TGTGCCAGCAGTTCCGTAACGGTAGGGGAGACCCAGTACTTC. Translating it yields CASSSVTVGETQYF.

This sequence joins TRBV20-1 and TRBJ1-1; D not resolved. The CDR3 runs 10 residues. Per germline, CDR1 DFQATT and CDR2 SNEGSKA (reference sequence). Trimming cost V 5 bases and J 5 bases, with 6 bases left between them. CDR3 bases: TGCAGTGCTGGAAGGACTGAAGCTTTCTTT. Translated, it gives CSAGRTEAFF.

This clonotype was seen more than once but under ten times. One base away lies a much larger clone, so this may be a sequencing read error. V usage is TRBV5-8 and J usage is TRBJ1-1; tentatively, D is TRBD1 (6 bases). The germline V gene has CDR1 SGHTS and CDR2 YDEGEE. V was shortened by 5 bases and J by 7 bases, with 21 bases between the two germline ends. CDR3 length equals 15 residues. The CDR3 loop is CASSEPGTRDNEAFF. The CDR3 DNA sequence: TGTGCCAGCAGTGAACCCGGGACAAGGGACAATGAAGCTTTCTTT.